This TCR beta chain stems from a study of regulatory T cells in long-lasting Graves disease. For the study at large: Antithyroid drug use was under 3 months in newly diagnosed Graves' patients. Overall study results and limits: Limited samples may have lowered accuracy. Favored usage of TRBV28, TRBJ1-2 and TRBJ2-5 was recorded in persistent disease.

Remarks on this clonotype: Its target is not known.

Time point noted: newly diagnosed GD, antithyroid drugs for less than 3 months. The TCR library was made from RNA that had been extracted from PBMCs in TRIzol. The germline V gene has CDR1 SQVTM and CDR2 ANQGSEA. Trimming cost V 5 bases and J 8 bases; bases outside gene matches: 5. This CDR3 comprises 12 residues. According to the study, TCR beta libraries were built with iRepertoire HTBI primers and CDR3-region Arm-PCR. TCRdb reanalysed the multiplex PCR reads using MiXCR and keeps one entry per CDR3 protein. The repertoire includes 360,000 or so distinct CDR3 sequences, roughly 12% of them detected once, and approximately 17% sits in the top ten. This sample also belongs to another study, concerning T cells in Graves' hyperthyroidism and ophthalmopathy.

The sequence was collected from a woman in her late teens or twenties with Graves disease. The J gene is TRBJ1-2, the V gene TRBV29-1, with 10 bases that match TRBD1. Here the sequenced sample was peripheral blood mononuclear cells (PBMCs), taken at new diagnosis, from a patient treated with antithyroid drugs. The CDR3 sequence: CSVNDRGLGYTF. The CDR3 DNA sequence: TGCAGCGTTAACGACAGGGGGCTAGGCTACACCTTC.